Listed here are 9 T cell receptor beta chains from one sample, sequenced in a study of T cells in Graves' hyperthyroidism and ophthalmopathy. The source material, RNA transcripts, was used to amplify TCR beta CDR3 regions. The TCR CDR3 was amplified in a first-round RT-PCR using the HTBI primer set. TCRdb redid the calling of the multiplex PCR reads with MiXCR, one entry per CDR3 protein. The sample has about 380,000 distinct CDR3 sequences, around an eighth seen once. Sequencing was carried out using blood. These receptors all come from a man aged 25 to 40 with Graves' hyperthyroidism that later progressed to Graves' ophthalmopathy.

This clonotype was recorded at least ten times. This chain links TRBV30 with TRBJ2-3; D is perhaps TRBD1 or TRBD2 (5 bases each). Trimming shortened V by 4 bases and J by 4 bases, and 6 bases separated the two germline ends. CDR3 length equals 11 residues. Looked up from germline, CDR1 is GTSNPN and CDR2 is SVGIG (reference sequence). CDR3 in amino acids: CAWMGADTQYF. DNA of the CDR3: TGTGCCTGGATGGGGGCAGATACGCAGTATTTT.

This clonotype appeared many times. In nucleotides, the CDR3 is TGTGCCAGCAGTCCCCTGGGGCAGGGCACCCAGCCCCAGCATTTT. Protein product: CASSPLGQGTQPQHF. The chain couples TRBV12-3 or TRBV12-4 to TRBJ1-5; D may be TRBD1 (5 bases). Trimming shortened V by 5 bases and J by 7 bases, and 18 bases separated the two germline ends. The CDR3 is 15 amino acids.

This clonotype occurred many times. The chain links TRBV28 to TRBJ1-5; D is possibly TRBD1 (5 bases). The CDR3 has 15 residues. With 7 bases removed from V and 3 bases from J, the gap between germline ends came to 16 bases. In germline, CDR1 is MDHEN, CDR2 SYDVKM. The CDR3 region is CASKLYRQNNQPQHF. CDR3 DNA sequence: TGTGCCAGCAAGCTATACCGACAGAACAATCAGCCCCAGCATTTT.

This clonotype was counted at least ten times. This chain connects TRBV5-4 to TRBJ1-1; D gene ambiguous. The CDR3 is 14 residues long. Trimming left V 7 bases short and J 0 bases short, with 13 bases between. Looked up from germline, CDR1 is SGHNT and CDR2 is YYREEE (reference sequence). CDR3 sequence: CASCRSLMNTEAFF. In DNA form, the CDR3 reads TGTGCCAGCTGCAGATCTCTTATGAACACTGAAGCTTTCTTT.

This clonotype has ten or more counts. The chain recombines TRBV20-1 with TRBJ2-3; 16 nucleotides match TRBD2. The CDR3 covers 18 residues. Losses at the gene ends were 3 bases for V and 5 bases for J; bases not matched to a gene: 11. CDR1 and CDR2 from the germline V gene are DFQATT and SNEGSKA (reference sequence). The CDR3 DNA sequence: TGCAGTGCTAGGGTGTGGGGACTAGCGGGGGGGCCGGGAGATACGCAGTATTTT. Its translation: CSARVWGLAGGPGDTQYF.

This chain uses TRBV10-3 with TRBJ2-3; TRBD2 matches 8 bases. This CDR3 has 14 amino acids. Germline assignment: CDR1 ENHRY and CDR2 SYGVKD. V shed 7 bases and J 5 bases; nucleotides not matched to a gene: 8. In nucleotides, the CDR3 is TGTGCCATCAACCGGGGGGGGCGGGGAGATACGCAGTATTTT. Protein product: CAINRGGRGDTQYF.

The V and J genes are TRBV7-2 and TRBJ2-1, with 8 bases matching TRBD2. The germline gives CDR1 SGHTA, CDR2 FQGNSA. V was pared by 4 bases and J by 6 bases, with 8 bases of the junction left unmatched. The CDR3 is 15 residues long. CDR3 DNA sequence: TGTGCCAGCAGCTCGAGGGGTAGCGGGGCCAATGAGCAGTTCTTC. Its protein is CASSSRGSGANEQFF.

The V and J genes are TRBV7-6 and TRBJ2-3; 9 nucleotides match TRBD2. CDR3 length equals 16 residues. The junction had 7 bases not matched to a gene; V was cut back by 5 bases and J by 1 base. Germline values: CDR1 SGHVS, CDR2 FNYEAQ. Here the CDR3 DNA reads TGTGCCAGCAGCCAACAGTGGACTAGCGGCACAGATACGCAGTATTTT. This codes for CASSQQWTSGTDTQYF.

This clonotype was seen many times. This chain joins TRBV18 and TRBJ2-5, with D unclear. V lost 3 bases and J lost 4, with 9 bases in between. This CDR3 is 13 amino acids long. Germline CDR1 and CDR2: KGHSH and LQKENI. CDR3 in DNA: TGTGCCAGCTCACCCCCTTCCGGAGAGACCCAGTACTTC. It yields the protein CASSPPSGETQYF.